A single T cell receptor (beta chain) is shown here with its context. Its antigen is unknown. One base away there is no much larger clone; base qualities are not given. TCRbeta CDR3 regions were amplified from genomic DNA by means of the immunoSEQ Assay, a bias-controlled multiplex PCR. Turning to the authors' computational methods: Within the assay, amplification of reference gene primers was used to estimate how many nucleated cells each sample contained. Sequence reads were collapsed and filtered to measure the absolute abundance of every unique TCRbeta CDR3 rearrangement. For each sample, productive Simpson clonality was calculated by taking the square root of Simpson's diversity index across productive rearrangements. Not all clones reach the TCRdb copy of this immuneACCESS table, which keeps in-frame sequences only. Checked studies attribute under half of the gap to unresolved V genes and leave the rest unexplained. V, J and clone size derive from that table, while D and trimming were established from the DNA sequence. The sample table lists 59,000 or so clones, more than 75% of them with a count of one. Roughly 12% of the sample comes from the top ten.

V is pared back by 8 bases and J by 4 bases, with 17 bases lying between the germline termini. Spanning cysteine to phenylalanine, the CDR3 consists of 14 amino acids. Here the CDR3 DNA is all that survives: 42 bases in frame from base 1. Sequences WNHNN (CDR1) and SYGVQD (CDR2) are obtained from the germline V gene (reference sequence). Collaborating institutions collected whole blood in K2EDTA tubes following their own protocols. Collaborator samples were shipped for TCRbeta analysis as frozen whole blood, isolated PBMCs, or DNA extracted from either sample type. This sample is drawn from a study of blood T cell repertoires in COVID-19 (TCRdb year 2020). Notes on the research overall: Collaborator samples came from the United States, Italy and Spain and covered acute and convalescent phases of COVID-19. The material from the prospective study consisted of cDNA or gDNA derived from T cells, B-cell-depleted T cells, or PBMCs. The dataset comprised deeply sampled blood TCRbeta repertoires from subjects exposed to, actively infected with, or recovered from COVID-19. The repertoires were released in a freely available public database meant as a resource for research on the immune response to SARS-CoV-2. The samples were drawn from two sources: the first 160 participants of the ongoing ImmuneRACE study, and 950 to 1,500 subjects contributed by 6 global collaborators. The sample metadata nearly always contained a de-identified subject ID, COVID-19 status, age in years and sex. Where available, HLA class I and class II types were obtained from metadata supplied by the sample provider rather than from assay-based typing. Study-wide findings and limitations: Clinical and demographic metadata were provided uncurated, with the amount varying by source and participant.

Source material: peripheral blood. The receptor was isolated from a human donor in a cohort sampled during active COVID-19. The receptor chain draws on TRBV10-1 and TRBJ1-2, with the D gene call left open. Here is the DNA: TGCGCCAGCTCCCCAGGTGTTGCGTTCTATGGCTACACCTTC. This is translated as CASSPGVAFYGYTF.